The 15 T cell receptor beta chains below come from one sample, sequenced in a study of blood T cell repertoires in COVID-19. Assay used: immunoSEQ multiplex PCR; TCRdb lists only in-frame clones, some missing. The sample lists 300,000 to 450,000 clones; 87% were seen once. The sequenced sample was peripheral blood. These receptors originate from a woman in her 30s with COVID-19, enrolled during active disease.

The V and J genes are TRBV11-3 and TRBJ2-1, with D possibly matching TRBD2 (6 bases). The CDR3 extends over 13 amino acids. CDR1 SGHNT and CDR2 YENEEA come from the germline V gene. With 3 bases removed from V and 12 bases from J, the gap between germline ends came to 15 bases. In nucleotides, the CDR3 is TGTGCCAGCAGCTTCGAGGCGGGAACGCGGCAGTTCTTC. Protein: CASSFEAGTRQFF.

The chain uses TRBV2 and TRBJ2-3; weak D call: TRBD2 (6 bases). The CDR3 loop spans 12 amino acids. V was shortened by 7 bases and J by 3 bases, with 8 bases between the two germline ends. The germline V gene has CDR1 SNHLY and CDR2 FYNNEI. CDR3: CASTGATDTQYF. The DNA for the CDR3 is TGTGCCAGCACGGGAGCGACAGATACGCAGTATTTT.

The V and J genes are TRBV9 and TRBJ1-2, with D unclear. The CDR3 consists of 14 residues. The V gene's germline CDR1 is SGDLS and CDR2 YYNGEE. Between the trimmed V and J ends, which lost 3 bases and 8 bases, there was a span of 17 bases. The CDR3, as DNA: TGTGCCAGCAGCGCCCGAGCCGGGTCCTCGGGCTACACCTTC. This gives the protein CASSARAGSSGYTF.

The J gene is TRBJ1-4, the V gene TRBV6-6; 12 bases match TRBD1. This CDR3 is 15 amino acids long. Losses at the gene ends were 1 base for V and 8 bases for J; bases not matched to a gene: 2. CDR1 and CDR2 (germline): MNHNY, SVGAGI (reference sequence). In DNA, the CDR3 is TGTGCCAGCAGTTACTATGGGACAGGGGGCGAAAAACTGTTTTTT. Protein sequence: CASSYYGTGGEKLFF.

This chain joins TRBV2 and TRBJ2-1, with 11 nucleotides matching TRBD1. The CDR3 runs 15 residues. Germline V lookup: CDR1 SNHLY, CDR2 FYNNEI. The trim removed 7 bases at V and 2 bases at J, leaving 4 bases unmatched. The CDR3 sequence is CASTWDRGAYNEQFF. In nucleotides, the CDR3 is TGTGCCAGCACCTGGGACAGGGGGGCCTACAATGAGCAGTTCTTC.

The chain links TRBV4-3 to TRBJ2-1; a weak D match, TRBD1 (6 bases). Germline-derived CDR1 and CDR2 are LGHNA and YSLEER. The CDR3 loop spans 17 amino acids. V gave up 0 bases and J gave up 3 bases, with 15 bases separating them. The CDR3 is CASSQDLGTTNYNEQFF. For the CDR3, the DNA is TGCGCCAGCAGCCAAGATTTGGGGACAACAAACTACAATGAGCAGTTCTTC.

This clone has just a few counts. V is TRBV5-1 and J is TRBJ2-1; TRBD2 aligns across 9 bases. Trimming took 0 bases from V and 10 from J; bases not matched to a gene: 8. Germline values: CDR1 SGHRS, CDR2 YFSETQ. The CDR3 totals 15 residues. The CDR3 spells CASSLGAGGPREQFF. In DNA, the CDR3 is TGCGCCAGCAGCTTGGGGGCGGGAGGGCCACGGGAGCAGTTCTTC. Combining the CDR3 with reference TRBV5-1 and TRBJ2-1 gives the whole variable domain KAGVTQTPRYLIKTRGQQVTLSCSPISGHRSVSWYQQTPGQGLQFLFEYFSETQRNKGNFPGRFSGRQFSNSRSEMNVSTLELGDSALYLCASSLGAGGPREQFFGPGTRLTVL.

The V call is TRBV28, the J call TRBJ2-1; 8 nucleotides line up with TRBD1. Unmatched junction bases numbered 7, after V lost 3 bases and J lost 12 bases. This CDR3 spans 13 amino acids. Germline assignment: CDR1 MDHEN and CDR2 SYDVKM. Written as DNA, the CDR3 is TGTGCCAGCAGTTTGGTCTACAGGGGGTGGCAGTTCTTC. Encoded protein: CASSLVYRGWQFF.

The genes are TRBV6-5 and TRBJ1-1; no clear D gene. Deletions cut 1 base from V and 4 bases from J, with 16 bases between. This CDR3 is built from 16 residues. CDR1 and CDR2 from the germline V gene are MNHEY and SVGAGI. Written as DNA, the CDR3 is TGTGCCAGCAGTTACTTTCCCACACACCGTGGCACTGAAGCTTTCTTT. Protein product: CASSYFPTHRGTEAFF.

The J gene is TRBJ1-4, the V gene TRBV19; 9 nucleotides agree with TRBD1. The CDR3 is 15 amino acids. Germline V gene lookup returns CDR1 LNHDA and CDR2 SQIVND (reference sequence). Losses at the gene ends were 3 bases for V and 7 bases for J; bases not matched to a gene: 6. The CDR3 loop reads CASSIGTGRFEKLFF. Here the CDR3 DNA reads TGTGCCAGTAGTATTGGGACAGGGAGGTTTGAAAAACTGTTTTTT.

CDR3 bases: TGTGCCAGTCGTGGGACAGGGGCCTACGAGCAGTACTTC. This gives the protein CASRGTGAYEQYF. The chain has TRBV2 and TRBJ2-7; 10 bases are a match to TRBD1. CDR1 and CDR2 from the germline V gene are SNHLY and FYNNEI. With 9 bases clipped from V and 2 bases from J, the junction kept 4 bases outside the gene matches. The CDR3 runs to 13 residues.

Details on this clone: This sample also contains other DNA sequences that code for the same CDR3. This chain links TRBV7-9 with TRBJ2-2, with D hard to call. The CDR3 extends over 15 amino acids. Germline-derived CDR1 and CDR2 are SEHNR and FQNEAQ (reference sequence). With 5 bases removed from V and 0 bases from J, the gap between germline ends came to 10 bases. Written as DNA, the CDR3 is TGTGCCAGCAGCATTAGTTCTGCGAACACCGGGGAGCTGTTTTTT. Translated, it gives CASSISSANTGELFF.

The chain carries TRBV29-1 and TRBJ2-5; a possible D gene is TRBD2 (5 bases). This CDR3 spans 13 amino acids. V lost 7 bases, J lost 4 bases, and 16 bases lay in between. CDR1 SQVTM and CDR2 ANQGSEA come from the germline V gene. The CDR3 sequence: CSARRRFGETQYF. CDR3 nucleotide sequence: TGCAGCGCCAGACGGAGGTTTGGAGAGACCCAGTACTTC.

J is TRBJ1-5 and V is TRBV5-6; no firm D call. Germline CDR1 and CDR2: SGHDT and YYEEEE. This CDR3 is 14 amino acids long. The V and J ends lost 1 base and 10 bases respectively, with 15 bases between them. CDR3 in DNA: TGTGCCAGCAGCTTGCGAGGGAGACAAGAACCCCAGCATTTT. Translation: CASSLRGRQEPQHF.

The chain employs TRBV28 and TRBJ2-7, with D possibly matching TRBD2 (6 bases). Trimming stripped 5 bases from V and 7 bases from J, with 9 bases between. CDR1 and CDR2 (germline): MDHEN, SYDVKM. This CDR3 contains 11 residues. The CDR3: CASSPTSEQYF. The CDR3 DNA reads TGTGCCAGCAGTCCGACTAGTGAGCAGTACTTC.